One TCR beta chain is described in this entry. Its antigen is still unknown. The germline V gene has CDR1 SNHLY and CDR2 FYNNEI. The CDR3 extends over 13 amino acids. V was cut by 1 base and J by 13 bases, with 14 bases left in between. This entry comes from a study of cytotoxic CD8 clonotypes in ibrutinib-treated CLL. For the study at large: Of a cohort that held around 11 relapsed/refractory and over 14 treatment-naive patients, 17 to 18 were IGHV unmutated. Study-level points and caveats: Different sampling times were used for sustained-remission and progressing patients. Baseline values of clonality outstripped age-matched healthy donors and followed circulating CD8+ T-cell counts.

The assay was immunoSEQ multiplex PCR, and TCRdb's table has in-frame clones only and misses some. This sample yields about 21,000 clones, of which about 68% are seen a single time; roughly 24% belongs to the top ten. This clonotype originated in a human donor with chronic lymphocytic leukemia. This chain connects TRBV2 to TRBJ2-1; D tentatively reads TRBD1 or TRBD2 (5 bases each). Sequenced material: PBMCs, taken before ibrutinib treatment. The CDR3 spells CASSEVGPGGQFF. CDR3 bases: TGTGCCAGCAGTGAAGTCGGCCCTGGGGGACAGTTCTTC.